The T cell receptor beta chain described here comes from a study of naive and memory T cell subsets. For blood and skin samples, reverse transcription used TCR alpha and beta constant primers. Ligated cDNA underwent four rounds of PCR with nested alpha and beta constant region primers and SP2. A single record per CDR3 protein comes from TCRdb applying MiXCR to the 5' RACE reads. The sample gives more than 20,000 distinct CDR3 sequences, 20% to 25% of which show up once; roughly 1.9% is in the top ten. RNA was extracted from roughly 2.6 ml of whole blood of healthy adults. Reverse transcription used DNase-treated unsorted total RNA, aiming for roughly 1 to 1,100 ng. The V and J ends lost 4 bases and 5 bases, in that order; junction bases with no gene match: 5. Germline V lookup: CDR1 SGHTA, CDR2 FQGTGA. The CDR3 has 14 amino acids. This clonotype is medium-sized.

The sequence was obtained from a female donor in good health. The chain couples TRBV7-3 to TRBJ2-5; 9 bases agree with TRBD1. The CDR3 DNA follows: TGTGCCAGCAGCTCGACAGGGGGGGGCGAGACCCAGTACTTC. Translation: CASSSTGGGETQYF.